This record covers a single TCR beta chain. Its antigen is still unknown. A read error may account for a junction end that differs from germline. RNA was extracted from bulk tissue without any cell sorting. TCRbeta libraries were built with three rounds of nested PCR, modified from ARM-PCR. MiXCR was run by TCRdb on the multiplex PCR reads, yielding one entry per CDR3 protein. The sample holds 75,000 to 80,000 distinct CDR3 sequences, 80% seen once. This sample stems from a study of tumor and adjacent non-tumor tissue in lung cancer. Study at large: Stage I to III disease affected roughly 10 men and 5 women aged roughly 30 to 76.

General study findings and limits: Top 100 clones took a larger repertoire share in normal lung. Patients with more diverse tumor TCRs had worse survival. Tumor tissue had significantly higher TCR diversity than normal lung.

CDR3 size: 18 residues. Germline CDR1 ENHRY, CDR2 SYGVKD. The sequenced material came from lung tumor tissue. The TCR originated in a woman aged 50 to 60 with non-small cell lung cancer. The rearrangement links TRBV10-3 to TRBJ2-1, with 11 bases matching TRBD2. Here the CDR3 DNA reads TGTACCATCACGGGTCTAGCGGGAGGTTCAAGCTCCTACAATGAGCAGTTCTTC. It is translated as CTITGLAGGSSSYNEQFF.